Below, 20 T cell receptor beta chains from the same sample are listed, as sequenced in a study of response to subunit inactivated influenza vaccine. MiXCR, applied by TCRdb to the RT-PCR reads, yields one record per CDR3 protein. In the table there are roughly 460,000 distinct CDR3 sequences, around 9.9% of which are singletons. Here the sequenced sample was PBMCs from blood, taken 35 to 45 days after vaccination. Receptors originate from a man aged 50-59 years who received an inactivated influenza vaccine.

The rearrangement links TRBV7-2 to TRBJ2-3, with 8 bases lining up with TRBD2. The CDR3 loop spans 13 amino acids. Germline V gene lookup returns CDR1 SGHTA and CDR2 FQGNSA. The V and J ends lost 5 bases and 5 bases, in that order; junction bases with no gene match: 3. Here the CDR3 reads CASSRAGVDTQYF. CDR3 in DNA: TGTGCCAGCAGCAGAGCGGGAGTAGATACGCAGTATTTT.

This chain connects TRBV12-3 or TRBV12-4 to TRBJ1-4; D is unresolved. The CDR3 covers 14 residues. V dropped 6 bases and J dropped 7 bases, with 15 bases sitting between them. CDR3 residues: CASRPLGLGEKLFF. The CDR3 DNA reads TGTGCCAGCAGACCTTTGGGTCTAGGTGAAAAACTGTTTTTT.

This chain links TRBV4-3 with TRBJ2-2, with a possible D match to TRBD1 (5 bases). CDR1 is LGHNA and CDR2 is YSLEER in the germline V gene. This CDR3 region has 14 residues. The ends were cut back, 0 bases at V and 7 bases at J, with 9 bases in the middle. In DNA form, the CDR3 reads TGCGCCAGCAGCCAAGACAGGGCGAACGGGGAGCTGTTTTTT. Amino acid sequence: CASSQDRANGELFF.

The V call is TRBV4-3, the J call TRBJ2-7, with 7 positions matching TRBD1. CDR1 and CDR2 from the germline V gene are LGHNA and YSLEER. J gave up 0 bases and V 4 bases, and 6 bases lay outside the gene matches. The CDR3 sequence is 15 residues long. The CDR3 reads CASSPRQGASYEQYF. The CDR3 nucleotides read TGCGCCAGCAGCCCCAGACAGGGCGCCTCCTACGAGCAGTACTTC.

This clonotype showed up just a few times. The chain employs TRBV7-9 and TRBJ2-3; 9 bases agree with TRBD2. Germline lookup yields CDR1 SEHNR and CDR2 FQNEAQ (reference sequence). V dropped 5 bases and J dropped 2; count of bases not matched to a gene: 5. CDR3 length: 15 residues. This chain's CDR3 is CASSQTSGPTDTQYF. The CDR3 nucleotides read TGTGCCAGCAGCCAGACTAGCGGTCCCACAGATACGCAGTATTTT.

Only a few counts were recorded for this clonotype. The CDR3 sequence is CSARVPGWNTEAFF. Here the CDR3 DNA reads TGCAGTGCTAGAGTACCAGGGTGGAACACTGAAGCTTTCTTT. This chain links TRBV20-1 with TRBJ1-1, with D perhaps matching TRBD1 (5 bases). V lost 1 base and J 1 base, leaving 10 bases between the germline ends. This CDR3 comprises 14 residues. Germline lookup yields CDR1 DFQATT and CDR2 SNEGSKA (reference sequence).

This clonotype has a count of ten or more. This sequence joins TRBV7-8 and TRBJ2-7; D remains ambiguous. This CDR3 spans 12 amino acids. V lost 5 bases and J 2 bases, leaving 7 bases between the germline ends. Germline CDR1 SGHVS, CDR2 FQNEAQ. The CDR3 nucleotides read TGTGCCAGCAGCATGTTACCCTACGAGCAGTACTTC. It translates to CASSMLPYEQYF.

This clonotype was picked up a small number of times. The rearrangement uses TRBV7-2 and TRBJ2-3, with a tentative D call TRBD2 (5 bases). This CDR3 is built from 15 residues. Germline CDR1 SGHTA, CDR2 FQGNSA. The germline V and J ends were trimmed by 1 base and 4 bases, with 12 bases remaining between them. The CDR3 here is CASSLVRVGADTQYF. The CDR3 region has the DNA TGTGCCAGCAGCTTAGTGCGGGTCGGGGCAGATACGCAGTATTTT.

This clonotype was recorded a few times. V is TRBV4-3 and J is TRBJ2-7; tentative D call: TRBD1 (6 bases). The ends were cut back, 1 base at V and 3 bases at J, with 16 bases in the middle. Germline V gene lookup returns CDR1 LGHNA and CDR2 YSLEER. This CDR3 has 16 residues. CDR3 sequence (DNA): TGCGCCAGCAGCCAAGCTCTCAGGGGCAAGTACTACGAGCAGTACTTC. Protein sequence: CASSQALRGKYYEQYF.

V gene TRBV5-1 combines with J gene TRBJ2-2, with no clear D. V lost 4 bases, J lost 4 bases, and 14 bases lay in between. The CDR3 consists of 15 residues. CDR1 and CDR2 from the germline V gene are SGHRS and YFSETQ. CDR3 coding DNA: TGCGCCAGCAGCCTGGACCCCCTACGCACCGGGGAGCTGTTTTTT. It is translated as CASSLDPLRTGELFF.

This chain links TRBV18 with TRBJ2-3; 7 bases match TRBD2. CDR3 length: 16 amino acids. CDR1 is KGHSH and CDR2 is LQKENI in the germline V gene. The ends lost 1 base at V and 0 bases at J; junction bases unmatched: 4. The CDR3 DNA is TGTGCCAGCTCACCACAGGGAGGGGCCAGCACAGATACGCAGTATTTT. Translation gives CASSPQGGASTDTQYF.

CDR3 sequence (DNA): TGCAGTGCTAGTAGACAGGGGGGACCCTACGAGCAGTACTTC. It yields the protein CSASRQGGPYEQYF. The chain links TRBV20-1 to TRBJ2-7; 9 bases match TRBD1. This CDR3 is built from 14 residues. Losses at the gene ends were 3 bases for V and 2 bases for J; bases not matched to a gene: 5. CDR1 is DFQATT and CDR2 is SNEGSKA in the germline V gene (reference sequence).

This clonotype has ten or more counts. The chain carries TRBV27 and TRBJ2-1, with 12 bases identical to TRBD2. From germline, CDR1 is MNHEY and CDR2 SMNVEV (reference sequence). The CDR3 has 18 amino acids. J gave up 4 bases and V 4 bases, and 11 bases lay outside the gene matches. CDR3 in amino acids: CASSSGLAGTRGYNEQFF. The CDR3 coding sequence is TGTGCCAGCAGTTCCGGACTAGCGGGGACCCGTGGGTACAATGAGCAGTTCTTC.

The V call is TRBV3-1, the J call TRBJ2-3; 12 nucleotides match TRBD2. V gave up 0 bases and J gave up 9 bases; unmatched junction bases: 10. Germline CDR1 reads LGHDT; CDR2 reads YNNKEL (reference sequence). The CDR3 has 17 amino acids. The CDR3 protein is CASSQEAWTSGVNTQYF. The CDR3 nucleotides are TGTGCCAGCAGCCAAGAGGCCTGGACTAGCGGGGTTAACACGCAGTATTTT.

The rearrangement uses TRBV20-1 and TRBJ2-1, with TRBD1 identical over 7 bases. The length of the CDR3 is 16 residues. Looked up from germline, CDR1 is DFQATT and CDR2 is SNEGSKA (reference sequence). V shed 0 bases, J shed 4 bases, and the junction held 9 bases outside the gene matches. The CDR3 nucleotides read TGCAGTGCTAGAGATCAATTGGGACAGTGGTACAATGAGCAGTTCTTC. This sequence encodes CSARDQLGQWYNEQFF.

Only a few counts were recorded for this clonotype. V and J are TRBV12-3 or TRBV12-4 and TRBJ1-6, with TRBD1 as a possible D gene (5 bases). Trimming took off 3 bases at V and 6 bases at J, with 9 bases between the two ends. The CDR3 consists of 14 residues. The CDR3 loop reads CASSLQGPNSPLHF. The CDR3 region has the DNA TGTGCCAGCAGTTTGCAGGGCCCTAATTCACCCCTCCACTTT.

This clonotype showed up many times. The chain links TRBV6-2 or TRBV6-3 to TRBJ2-1; D perhaps matches TRBD2 (6 bases). Between the trimmed V and J ends, which lost 5 bases and 4 bases, there was a span of 15 bases. This CDR3 is 15 amino acids long. Germline V gives CDR1 MNHEY, CDR2 SVGEGT. CDR3 coding DNA: TGTGCCAGCAGTGATTTTACGGGACTTTACAATGAGCAGTTCTTC. Translation: CASSDFTGLYNEQFF.

V usage is TRBV3-1 and J usage is TRBJ2-3; a weak D match, TRBD2 (5 bases). CDR1 is LGHDT, CDR2 YNNKEL, per germline (reference sequence). The CDR3 is made up of 12 amino acids. Trimming cost V 7 bases and J 2 bases, with 7 bases left between them. CDR3 nucleotide sequence: TGTGCCAGCACGGACTTCACAGATACGCAGTATTTT. Translating it yields CASTDFTDTQYF.

This clonotype was counted a few times. The chain recombines TRBV7-2 with TRBJ2-7, with D possibly called TRBD1 or TRBD2 (5 bases each). The CDR3 runs 14 residues. Germline V gene lookup returns CDR1 SGHTA and CDR2 FQGNSA. Trimming shortened V by 4 bases and J by 2 bases, and 12 bases separated the two germline ends. The CDR3 loop is CASSSGPAPYEQYF. The CDR3 coding sequence is TGTGCCAGCAGCTCGGGACCAGCACCCTACGAGCAGTACTTC.

The chain joins TRBV7-2 to TRBJ2-5; weak D call: TRBD2 (6 bases). The germline V gene encodes CDR1 SGHTA and CDR2 FQGNSA. The CDR3 extends over 14 amino acids. V lost 4 bases and J lost 9, with 18 bases in between. Here the CDR3 DNA reads TGTGCCAGCAGCTCACTAGCCTCCGGGGCGGCCCAGTACTTC. Protein: CASSSLASGAAQYF.